These 28 T cell receptor beta chains originate from one sample sequenced in a study of blood T cell repertoires in COVID-19. Only in-frame clones appear in the TCRdb table, and some are missing; sequencing was by immunoSEQ multiplex PCR. The sample includes 450,000 or so clones, 80% to 95% of them seen just once. The specimen was PBMCs or T cells enriched from blood (not recorded which). The origin of the receptors is a young man who had recovered from COVID-19.

The chain recombines TRBV9 with TRBJ2-1; D possibly corresponds to TRBD2 (6 bases). Germline V gene lookup returns CDR1 SGDLS and CDR2 YYNGEE. Deletions cut 3 bases from V and 2 bases from J, with 21 bases between. The CDR3 has 18 residues. In DNA, the CDR3 is TGTGCCAGCAGCGGGCGGGGCCTAAACCCATCAACCTACAATGAGCAGTTCTTC. As protein: CASSGRGLNPSTYNEQFF.

The chain links TRBV27 to TRBJ1-4; tentative D call: TRBD1 (6 bases). Trimming took 2 bases from V and 11 from J, leaving 12 bases between them. The CDR3 is made up of 13 amino acids. CDR1 MNHEY and CDR2 SMNVEV come from the germline V gene (reference sequence). The CDR3: CASSLTGTKKLFF. DNA for the CDR3: TGTGCCAGCAGTTTAACCGGGACAAAGAAACTGTTTTTT.

This clone has a single count. The chain has TRBV15 and TRBJ2-1; the D is unclear. V was shortened by 0 bases and J by 3 bases, with 9 bases between the two germline ends. CDR1 LNHNV and CDR2 YYDKDF come from the germline V gene (reference sequence). The CDR3 consists of 15 residues. The CDR3 nucleotides are TGTGCCACCAGCAGAGATCGGTCCGACTACAATGAGCAGTTCTTC. Translation gives CATSRDRSDYNEQFF.

The chain uses TRBV11-2 and TRBJ2-3; 8 bases are shared with TRBD2. The CDR3 totals 17 residues. The V segment lost 1 base and the J segment 0 bases; nucleotides outside the gene matches: 6. Per the germline V gene, CDR1 is SGHAT and CDR2 is FQNNGV. The DNA of the CDR3 is TGTGCCAGCAGCTTAGGCTTAGCGGGGACTAGCACAGATACGCAGTATTTT. Translating gives CASSLGLAGTSTDTQYF.

This clone was picked up one time. This rearrangement joins TRBV5-1 to TRBJ1-5; D perhaps matches TRBD1 (5 bases). Germline-derived CDR1 and CDR2 are SGHRS and YFSETQ. This CDR3 is 14 amino acids long. V was cut by 4 bases and J by 6 bases, with 14 bases left in between. The CDR3 DNA follows: TGCGCCAGCAGCGGGGGAGGGGTGGGTCAGCCCCAGCATTTT. The encoded protein is CASSGGGVGQPQHF. The full variable domain, its missing parts supplied by reference TRBV5-1 and TRBJ1-5, is KAGVTQTPRYLIKTRGQQVTLSCSPISGHRSVSWYQQTPGQGLQFLFEYFSETQRNKGNFPGRFSGRQFSNSRSEMNVSTLELGDSALYLCASSGGGVGQPQHFGDGTRLSIL.

The genes are TRBV5-1 and TRBJ2-7; possibly TRBD2 for D (5 bases). Germline V gene lookup returns CDR1 SGHRS and CDR2 YFSETQ. CDR3 length: 13 amino acids. The V gene lost 5 bases and the J gene lost 4 bases, with 13 bases spanning the gap. CDR3 coding DNA: TGCGCCAGCAGTATCCGAGGGAGATACGAGCAGTACTTC. It yields the protein CASSIRGRYEQYF.

The rearrangement joins TRBV6-5 to TRBJ2-3, with D possibly being TRBD2 (5 bases). V was clipped by 5 bases and J by 8 bases, with 14 bases between them. Germline CDR1 is MNHEY and CDR2 is SVGAGI. This CDR3 contains 13 residues. CDR3 nucleotides: TGTGCCAGCAGTCCGTCAGTCGCGGGTACGCAGTATTTT. This sequence encodes CASSPSVAGTQYF.

The chain carries TRBV5-6 and TRBJ2-7, with 7 positions matching TRBD1. V gave up 0 bases and J gave up 4 bases; unmatched junction bases: 7. Germline V gene data show CDR1 as SGHDT and CDR2 as YYEEEE. The CDR3 runs to 15 residues. Here the CDR3 reads CASSLGGQRIYEQYF. The CDR3, as DNA: TGTGCCAGCAGCTTGGGGGGACAGCGAATTTACGAGCAGTACTTC.

The chain joins TRBV7-3 to TRBJ1-6; D gene uncertain. The germline V gene has CDR1 SGHTA and CDR2 FQGTGA. The CDR3 is 13 residues long. The V end lost 6 bases, the J end lost 7 bases, and 10 bases lay between the germline ends. CDR3 sequence reads: CASSSGRNSPLHF. The CDR3 DNA sequence: TGTGCCAGCAGTTCCGGCAGGAATTCACCCCTCCACTTT.

The CDR3 nucleotides are TGTGCCAGCAGCCAAGGGGCCTATGGCTACACCTTC. Its protein is CASSQGAYGYTF. The chain recombines TRBV3-1 (or the pseudogene TRBV3-2) with TRBJ1-2; no definite D call. The V end was cut by 1 base, the J end by 4 bases, with 4 bases between. Germline V lookup: CDR1 LGHDT, CDR2 YNNKEL (reference sequence). CDR3 size: 12 residues.

This chain connects TRBV27 to TRBJ2-2; TRBD1 aligns across 9 bases. The germline CDR1 and CDR2 sequences are MNHEY and SMNVEV (reference sequence). This CDR3 is built from 20 residues. J gave up 2 bases and V 0 bases, and 13 bases lay outside the gene matches. The CDR3 region has the DNA TGTGCCAGCAGTTTATCTCCTGCGACAGGGGGAAATTACAACACCGGGGAGCTGTTTTTT. The encoded protein is CASSLSPATGGNYNTGELFF.

This rearrangement joins TRBV18 to TRBJ2-7; D is perhaps TRBD1 (5 bases). The V end was cut by 3 bases, the J end by 2 bases, with 11 bases between. Germline CDR1 reads KGHSH; CDR2 reads LQKENI. The CDR3 consists of 14 residues. Written as DNA, the CDR3 is TGTGCCAGCTCACCGGCAGGGATGCCCTACGAGCAGTACTTC. It encodes CASSPAGMPYEQYF.

About this clone: Other DNA sequences in the sample encode the same CDR3. The chain joins TRBV11-2 to TRBJ1-1; D remains unclear. Germline CDR1 is SGHAT and CDR2 is FQNNGV. The CDR3 has 11 amino acids. V gave up 8 bases and J gave up 1 base, with 5 bases separating them. The CDR3 coding sequence is TGTGCCAGCCGGGGGAACACTGAAGCTTTCTTT. It encodes CASRGNTEAFF. The full variable domain, rest sourced from reference TRBV11-2 and TRBJ1-1, is EAGVAQSPRYKIIEKRQSVAFWCNPISGHATLYWYQQILGQGPKLLIQFQNNGVVDDSQLPKDRFSAERLKGVDSTLKIQPAKLEDSAVYLCASRGNTEAFFGQGTRLTVV.

This CDR3 is CASSVGFEAQPQHF. CDR3 DNA sequence: TGTGCCAGCAGCGTAGGATTCGAGGCTCAGCCCCAGCATTTT. V gene TRBV9 combines with J gene TRBJ1-5; no reliable D call. Germline V gene data show CDR1 as SGDLS and CDR2 as YYNGEE. CDR3 length equals 14 residues. V lost 0 bases, J lost 6 bases, and 10 bases lay in between.

This chain uses TRBV28 with TRBJ1-2, with a possible D match to TRBD1 (6 bases). Germline CDR1 and CDR2: MDHEN and SYDVKM. Trimming left V 2 bases short and J 6 bases short, with 10 bases between. This CDR3 spans 13 amino acids. CDR3 sequence reads: CASSLPGADGYTF. The CDR3 bases are TGTGCCAGCAGTTTACCAGGGGCTGATGGCTACACCTTC.

The genes are TRBV7-3 and TRBJ2-1; TRBD1 agrees at 7 bases. The V and J ends lost 5 bases and 6 bases, in that order; junction bases with no gene match: 13. Germline CDR1 and CDR2: SGHTA and FQGTGA. This CDR3 has 16 amino acids. CDR3 sequence reads: CASSELGDSSLNEQFF. The DNA for the CDR3 is TGTGCCAGCAGCGAGCTTGGGGACAGTTCACTCAATGAGCAGTTCTTC.

DNA for the CDR3: TGTGCCAGCAGCTTAACTACCTACAATGAGCAGTTCTTC. Its translation: CASSLTTYNEQFF. The rearrangement links TRBV7-3 to TRBJ2-1, with no clear D. Looked up from germline, CDR1 is SGHTA and CDR2 is FQGTGA. This CDR3 region has 13 residues. Between the trimmed V and J ends, which lost 0 bases and 2 bases, there was a span of 2 bases.

The chain has TRBV6-5 and TRBJ1-5; 8 nucleotides match TRBD1. The CDR3 extends over 15 amino acids. Germline trimming cut 5 bases from V and 4 bases from J; bases unmatched to any gene: 7. Germline assignment: CDR1 MNHEY and CDR2 SVGAGI. CDR3 DNA: TGTGCCAGCAGTCCGGTCAGGACAGGGAATCAGCCCCAGCATTTT. It translates to CASSPVRTGNQPQHF.

The chain has TRBV7-9 and TRBJ1-2; D is unclear. V lost 0 bases, J lost 7 bases, and 9 bases lay in between. CDR1 SEHNR and CDR2 FQNEAQ come from the germline V gene (reference sequence). The CDR3 has 13 amino acids. The CDR3 nucleotides are TGTGCCAGCAGCTTAGCTACGGGTGTTGGCTACACCTTC. It yields the protein CASSLATGVGYTF.

This sequence joins TRBV7-8 and TRBJ2-1; 13 bases map to TRBD2. Looked up from germline, CDR1 is SGHVS and CDR2 is FQNEAQ. J gave up 7 bases and V 1 base, and 1 base lay outside the gene matches. This CDR3 region has 15 residues. CDR3: CASSLGLAGGNEQFF. CDR3 DNA: TGTGCCAGCAGCTTAGGACTAGCGGGGGGTAATGAGCAGTTCTTC.

The chain combines TRBV12-3 or TRBV12-4 with TRBJ2-1, with 8 bases matching TRBD2. This CDR3 spans 13 amino acids. J gave up 14 bases and V 4 bases, and 10 bases lay outside the gene matches. CDR3 DNA: TGTGCCAGCAGTTCCAACCCGGGACTAGTGAAGTTCTTC. Amino acid sequence: CASSSNPGLVKFF.

The chain links TRBV7-2 to TRBJ1-2, with 7 nucleotides matching TRBD1. Germline trimming cut 7 bases from V and 8 bases from J; bases unmatched to any gene: 13. Germline assignment: CDR1 SGHTA and CDR2 FQGNSA. The CDR3 is 14 amino acids. Written as DNA, the CDR3 is TGTGCCAGCACCGTCGACAGGGCTCTTGGGGGCTACACCTTC. It yields the protein CASTVDRALGGYTF.

V is TRBV5-8 and J is TRBJ1-6, with unresolved D. CDR1 and CDR2 from the germline V gene are SGHTS and YDEGEE. The CDR3 has 14 amino acids. The V end was cut by 0 bases, the J end by 8 bases, with 9 bases between. CDR3: CASSLVGYDSPLHF. The CDR3 nucleotides read TGTGCCAGCAGCTTGGTCGGGTACGATTCACCCCTCCACTTT.

The gene calls are TRBV5-1 and TRBJ1-1, with 7 nucleotides matching TRBD1. The CDR3 totals 15 residues. V lost 0 bases to trimming and J lost 4 bases; unmatched junction nucleotides: 6. The germline V gene encodes CDR1 SGHRS and CDR2 YFSETQ. The CDR3 DNA is TGCGCCAGCAGCTTGGTTACAGGGGATGGCACTGAAGCTTTCTTT. This encodes CASSLVTGDGTEAFF.

CDR3 sequence: CASSPLTEGGLNYGYTF. The CDR3 DNA reads TGTGCCAGCAGCCCTTTAACCGAAGGAGGGCTTAACTATGGCTACACCTTC. This rearrangement joins TRBV6-2 or TRBV6-3 to TRBJ1-2; D ambiguous. Trimming shortened V by 6 bases and J by 1 base, and 21 bases separated the two germline ends. From germline, CDR1 is MNHEY and CDR2 SVGEGT. This CDR3 is built from 17 residues.

This chain joins TRBV19 and TRBJ1-5, with D possibly matching TRBD1 (5 bases). CDR1 is LNHDA, CDR2 SQIVND, per germline (reference sequence). The V end lost 7 bases, the J end lost 0 bases, and 10 bases lay between the germline ends. The CDR3 has 14 amino acids. The CDR3 here is CASKDIFSNQPQHF. CDR3 nucleotide sequence: TGTGCCAGTAAGGACATTTTTAGCAATCAGCCCCAGCATTTT.

The rearrangement uses TRBV28 and TRBJ2-1; 12 nucleotides line up with TRBD2. This CDR3 contains 20 residues. V dropped 6 bases and J dropped 5; count of bases not matched to a gene: 20. Germline V gives CDR1 MDHEN, CDR2 SYDVKM. DNA of the CDR3: TGTGCCAGCAGCCCACTACTCCCCACTAAGACTAGCGGGAGTGACAATGAGCAGTTCTTC. Encoded protein: CASSPLLPTKTSGSDNEQFF.

The chain employs TRBV4-1 and TRBJ2-2; TRBD1 is a possible D gene (5 bases). The CDR3 extends over 13 amino acids. The V end lost 7 bases, the J end lost 4 bases, and 10 bases lay between the germline ends. Looked up from germline, CDR1 is MGHRA and CDR2 is YSYEKL. The CDR3 nucleotides read TGCGCCAGCAAGGCAGGGCTCACCGGGGAGCTGTTTTTT. It translates to CASKAGLTGELFF.